This is a list of T cell receptor beta chains from one sample in a study of CD4 T cells in relation to SARS-CoV-2 and coronaviruses. The protocol was immunoSEQ multiplex PCR, while the TCRdb copy is restricted to in-frame clones and leaves out a portion. The sample records 21,000 or so clones, over 65% being singletons. Their antigen targets remain unknown. Sequencing used CD4+ T cells from PBMCs, cultured in vitro. All receptors derive from a human donor in good health. Both conserved end residues are part of each CDR3. D genes are given only for firm matches. A clone size is listed for some rows: how often the clone was seen (once, few, many), or a class if it is expanded.

clone_size	d_call	v_call	j_call	cdr3_nt	cdr3_aa
.	TRBD1	TRBV20-1	TRBJ1-2	TGCAGTGTAGACAGGGGGTATGGCTACACCTTC	CSVDRGYGYTF
.	.	TRBV30	TRBJ2-7	TGTGCCTGGAATACAGGGTTAGGATCCTACGAGCAGTACTTC	CAWNTGLGSYEQYF
.	.	TRBV6-5	TRBJ2-7	TGTGCCAGCAGCCCCGGGGGCTACGAGCAGTACTTC	CASSPGGYEQYF
.	.	TRBV19	TRBJ1-2	TGTGCCAGTAGTCGGCGGGGGCATAGCTATGGCTACACCTTC	CASSRRGHSYGYTF
.	TRBD2	TRBV7-2	TRBJ2-1	TGTGCCAGCAGCTTAGTAGGACTAGCGGGAGTGGGCGGATACAATGAGCAGTTCTTC	CASSLVGLAGVGGYNEQFF
.	.	TRBV3-1/TRBV3-2	TRBJ2-3	TGTGCCAGCAGCCAAGATCTCGTGGGAGGGGGAGATACGCAGTATTTT	CASSQDLVGGGDTQYF
.	TRBD2	TRBV2	TRBJ2-1	TGTGCCAGCAGTGAAACGGCGGGAGCTTGGTTCAATGAGCAGTTCTTC	CASSETAGAWFNEQFF
few	.	TRBV10-3	TRBJ1-2	TGTGCCATCAGCAAAACAGATGGCTACACCTTC	CAISKTDGYTF
once	.	TRBV6-5	TRBJ2-7	TGTGCCAGCAGTCCCGTCCTGGGAGAGCAGTACTTC	CASSPVLGEQYF
.	TRBD1	TRBV5-1	TRBJ1-1	TGCGCCAGCAGCTGGGACAGGAACACTGAAGCTTTCTTT	CASSWDRNTEAFF
.	.	TRBV18	TRBJ2-7	TGTGCCAGCTCACCGGGCGGGACCTACGAGCAGTACTTC	CASSPGGTYEQYF
.	.	TRBV7-9	TRBJ1-4	TGTGCCAGCAGCCTCGGGGGGGAAAAACTGTTTTTT	CASSLGGEKLFF
.	.	TRBV2	TRBJ2-3	TGTGCCAGCAGTGATCAGTTAGCAGATACGCAGTATTTT	CASSDQLADTQYF
.	.	TRBV10-3	TRBJ1-2	TGTGCCATCAGTGCGGGGGCCTCCGGTAACTATGGCTACACCTTC	CAISAGASGNYGYTF
.	TRBD1	TRBV5-1	TRBJ2-7	TGCGCCAGCAGCCCTACCGGGACAGGGGACGACGAGCAGTACTTC	CASSPTGTGDDEQYF
.	TRBD1	TRBV2	TRBJ1-2	TGTGCCAGCAGTCGCTATAAAGGGGGCTCTAACTATGGCTACACCTTC	CASSRYKGGSNYGYTF
once	TRBD2	TRBV20-1	TRBJ2-1	TGCAGTGCTAGTCCGGCTAGCGGCCGTTACAATGAGCAGTTCTTC	CSASPASGRYNEQFF
.	.	TRBV7-9	TRBJ1-1	TGTGCCAGCAGCTCTCTCCCGCCCACTGAAGCTTTCTTT	CASSSLPPTEAFF
few	TRBD2	TRBV27	TRBJ2-7	TGTGCCAGCAGTTATTCGACTAGCGGGAAATACGAGCAGTACTTC	CASSYSTSGKYEQYF
.	.	TRBV28	TRBJ2-4	TGTGCCAGCAGTTTATTCGGCCTGCGGGACGGTATGGACATTCAGTACTTC	CASSLFGLRDGMDIQYF
.	.	TRBV5-1	TRBJ2-5	TGCGCCAGCAGCTTGAGTTTTGAGACCCAGTACTTC	CASSLSFETQYF
.	TRBD1	TRBV27	TRBJ2-7	TGTGCCAGCAGTTCCAGGGCCACAGGGGTCTACGAGCAGTACTTC	CASSSRATGVYEQYF
.	.	TRBV2	TRBJ1-2	TGTGCCAGCAGTGAAGCTAATGCAGGCCGGGATGGCTACACCTTC	CASSEANAGRDGYTF
.	.	TRBV6-5	TRBJ2-7	TGTGCCAGCAGAGTAACAACAGGTCTATCCTACGAGCAGTACTTC	CASRVTTGLSYEQYF
.	.	TRBV13	TRBJ2-7	TGTGCCAGCAGCTCCCCCGGCCTCGGGCAGTACTTC	CASSSPGLGQYF